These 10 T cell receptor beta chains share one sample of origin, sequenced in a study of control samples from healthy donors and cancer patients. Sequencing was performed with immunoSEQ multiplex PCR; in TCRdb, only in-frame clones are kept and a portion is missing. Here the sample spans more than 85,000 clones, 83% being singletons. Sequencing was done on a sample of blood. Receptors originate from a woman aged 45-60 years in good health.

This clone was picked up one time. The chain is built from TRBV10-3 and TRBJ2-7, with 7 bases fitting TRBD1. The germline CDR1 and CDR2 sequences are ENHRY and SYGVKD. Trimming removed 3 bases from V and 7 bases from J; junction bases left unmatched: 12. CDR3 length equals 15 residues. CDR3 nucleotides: TGTGCCATCAGTGACAGGGACAGTTTGACGGTGGAGCAGTACTTC. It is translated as CAISDRDSLTVEQYF.

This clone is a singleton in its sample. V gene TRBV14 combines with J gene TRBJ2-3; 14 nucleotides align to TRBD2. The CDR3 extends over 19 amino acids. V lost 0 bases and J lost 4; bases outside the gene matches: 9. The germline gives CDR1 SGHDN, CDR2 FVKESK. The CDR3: CASSQDRGLAGDRSDTQYF. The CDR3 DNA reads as TGTGCCAGCAGCCAAGATAGGGGACTAGCGGGGGATCGATCAGATACGCAGTATTTT.

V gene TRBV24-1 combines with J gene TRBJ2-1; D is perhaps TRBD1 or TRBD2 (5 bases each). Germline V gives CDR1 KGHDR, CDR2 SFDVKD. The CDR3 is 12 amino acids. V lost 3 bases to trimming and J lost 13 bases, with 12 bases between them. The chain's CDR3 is CATSDGASYQFF. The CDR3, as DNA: TGTGCCACCAGTGATGGGGCTAGCTACCAGTTCTTC.

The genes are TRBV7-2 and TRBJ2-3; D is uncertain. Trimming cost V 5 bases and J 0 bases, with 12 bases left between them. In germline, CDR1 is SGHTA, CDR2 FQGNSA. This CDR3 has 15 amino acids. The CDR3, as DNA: TGTGCCAGCAGCCCCTTTGCGACCAGCACAGATACGCAGTATTTT. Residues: CASSPFATSTDTQYF.

The CDR3 sequence is CASSRAPQPQHF. The CDR3 nucleotides read TGTGCCAGCAGTCGAGCCCCACAACCCCAGCATTTT. The chain employs TRBV2 and TRBJ1-5; no firm D call. This CDR3 spans 12 amino acids. Germline lookup yields CDR1 SNHLY and CDR2 FYNNEI. The germline V and J ends were trimmed by 5 bases and 10 bases, with 12 bases remaining between them. The full variable domain, rest sourced from reference TRBV2 and TRBJ1-5, is EPEVTQTPSHQVTQMGQEVILRCVPISNHLYFYWYRQILGQKVEFLVSFYNNEISEKSEIFDDQFSVERPDGSNFTLKIRSTKLEDSAMYFCASSRAPQPQHFGDGTRLSIL.

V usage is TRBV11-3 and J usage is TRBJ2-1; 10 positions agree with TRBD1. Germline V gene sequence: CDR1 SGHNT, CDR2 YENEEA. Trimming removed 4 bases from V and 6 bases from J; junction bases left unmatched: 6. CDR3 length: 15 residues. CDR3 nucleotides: TGTGCCAGCAGCTCTGGCGGGACAGGGGTCAATGAGCAGTTCTTC. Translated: CASSSGGTGVNEQFF. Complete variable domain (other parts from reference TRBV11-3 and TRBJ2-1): EAGVVQSPRYKIIEKKQPVAFWCNPISGHNTLYWYLQNLGQGPELLIRYENEEAVDDSQLPKDRFSAERLKGVDSTLKIQPAELGDSAVYLCASSSGGTGVNEQFFGPGTRLTVL.

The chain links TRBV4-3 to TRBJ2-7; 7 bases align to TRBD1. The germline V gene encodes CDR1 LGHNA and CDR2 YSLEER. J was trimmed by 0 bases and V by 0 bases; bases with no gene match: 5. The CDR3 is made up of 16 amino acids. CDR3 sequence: CASSQETGNPSYEQYF. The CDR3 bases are TGCGCCAGCAGCCAAGAGACAGGGAACCCCTCCTACGAGCAGTACTTC.

For the CDR3, the DNA is TGCGCCAGCAGCCAAGGCTTCTTTTCCGGGGTGGCCCAGCATTTT. It translates to CASSQGFFSGVAQHF. The chain joins TRBV4-3 to TRBJ1-5; D uncertain. The CDR3 extends over 15 amino acids. Germline CDR1 reads LGHNA; CDR2 reads YSLEER. Trimming pared 1 base from V and 11 bases from J, leaving 18 bases between.

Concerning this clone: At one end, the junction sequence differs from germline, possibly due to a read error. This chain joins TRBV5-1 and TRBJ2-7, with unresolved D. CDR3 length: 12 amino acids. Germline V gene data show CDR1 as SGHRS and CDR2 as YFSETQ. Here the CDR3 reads CASSLDSYKQYF. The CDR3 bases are TGCGCCAGCAGCTTAGACTCCTACAAGCAGTACTTC.

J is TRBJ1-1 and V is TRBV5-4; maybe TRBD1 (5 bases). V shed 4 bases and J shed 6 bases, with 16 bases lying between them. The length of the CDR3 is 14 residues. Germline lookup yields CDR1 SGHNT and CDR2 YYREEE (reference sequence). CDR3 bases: TGTGCCAGCAGCGACCCGGGACCCCTTTCTGAAGCTTTCTTT. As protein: CASSDPGPLSEAFF.